The 17 T cell receptor beta chains listed next were all sequenced from one sample in a study of T cells in tumors after PD-1 blockade. Using immunoSEQ multiplex PCR, the repertoire was profiled, and TCRdb retains in-frame clones only, with some absent. This table holds about 13,000 clones, around 68% found once. Sequenced here: tumor tissue, sampled before anti-PD-1 treatment. The receptors come from a human donor with cutaneous squamous cell carcinoma.

This chain joins TRBV11-2 and TRBJ1-2; 10 bases line up with TRBD1. The J segment lost 7 bases and the V segment lost 4 bases, leaving 6 bases of the junction unmatched. This CDR3 is built from 14 residues. Per germline, CDR1 SGHAT and CDR2 FQNNGV. CDR3 sequence: CASSWTGGVRGYTF. The DNA of the CDR3 is TGTGCCAGCAGCTGGACAGGGGGGGTTCGTGGCTACACCTTC.

This sequence joins TRBV24-1 and TRBJ2-1; a weak D match, TRBD2 (5 bases). The CDR3 length is 16 residues. Trimming stripped 5 bases from V and 0 bases from J, with 13 bases between. Germline V CDR1 and CDR2: KGHDR, SFDVKD. CDR3: CATSGETGSSYNEQFF. The CDR3 DNA reads TGTGCCACCAGTGGCGAGACGGGGAGCTCCTACAATGAGCAGTTCTTC.

The chain employs TRBV28 and TRBJ2-3, with 9 bases fitting TRBD2. J lost 7 bases, V lost 3 bases, and 11 bases had no gene match. This CDR3 is built from 16 residues. Germline V gene lookup returns CDR1 MDHEN and CDR2 SYDVKM. The CDR3 DNA sequence: TGTGCCAGCAGTTTTCAGGCTAGCGGGATGAGTAATACGCAGTATTTT. It yields the protein CASSFQASGMSNTQYF. Complete variable domain (other parts from reference TRBV28 and TRBJ2-3): DVKVTQSSRYLVKRTGEKVFLECVQDMDHENMFWYRQDPGLGLRLIYFSYDVKMKEKGDIPEGYSVSREKKERFSLILESASTNQTSMYLCASSFQASGMSNTQYFGPGTRLTVL.

The chain employs TRBV27 and TRBJ2-7; 7 nucleotides line up with TRBD1. The junction had 13 bases not matched to a gene; V was cut back by 2 bases and J by 6 bases. The CDR3 length is 16 residues. Germline-derived CDR1 and CDR2 are MNHEY and SMNVEV (reference sequence). The CDR3 DNA reads TGTGCCAGCAGTTTACTCCCGACAGGGCGTCCAGTCGAGCAGTACTTC. The encoded protein is CASSLLPTGRPVEQYF.

This sequence joins TRBV4-3 and TRBJ2-6, with D possibly TRBD1 on 5 matching bases. The CDR3 runs to 21 residues. Trimming removed 1 base from V and 0 bases from J, with 22 bases in between. The germline gives CDR1 LGHNA, CDR2 YSLEER. CDR3: CASSQGGPGKQANSGANVLTF. DNA for the CDR3: TGCGCCAGCAGCCAAGGGGGCCCTGGCAAACAGGCTAACTCTGGGGCCAACGTCCTGACTTTC.

This sequence joins TRBV10-3 and TRBJ1-6; possible D gene TRBD1, 5 bases. The CDR3 has 14 residues. Trimming cost V 3 bases and J 7 bases, with 10 bases left between them. Germline-derived CDR1 and CDR2 are ENHRY and SYGVKD. In nucleotides, the CDR3 is TGTGCCATCAGTGAAAGGGGAACCAATTCACCCCTCCACTTT. Its translation is CAISERGTNSPLHF.

The chain is built from TRBV20-1 and TRBJ1-2; possibly TRBD1 for D (5 bases). Per the germline V gene, CDR1 is DFQATT and CDR2 is SNEGSKA (reference sequence). Trimming shortened V by 3 bases and J by 5 bases, and 16 bases separated the two germline ends. The CDR3 extends over 14 amino acids. CDR3 nucleotides: TGCAGTGCTAGTGGTACAGGACCCTTATATGGCTACACCTTC. Amino acids: CSASGTGPLYGYTF.

This clone showed up just a few times. The CDR3 loop reads CASSQTSGGITDTQYF. As DNA, the CDR3 is TGTGCCAGCAGTCAAACTAGCGGGGGGATCACAGATACGCAGTATTTT. V is TRBV13 and J is TRBJ2-3, with 12 nucleotides matching TRBD2. After removal of 6 bases from V and 2 bases from J, the junction contained 6 bases not matched to a gene. This CDR3 is 16 amino acids long. CDR1 PRHDT and CDR2 FYEKMQ come from the germline V gene (reference sequence).

This clone was picked up one time. The chain carries TRBV9 and TRBJ2-1; weak D call: TRBD1 (5 bases). From germline, CDR1 is SGDLS and CDR2 YYNGEE. This CDR3 comprises 13 residues. V gave up 4 bases and J gave up 4 bases, with 9 bases separating them. CDR3: CASSKQVYNEQFF. As DNA, the CDR3 is TGTGCCAGCAGCAAACAGGTTTACAATGAGCAGTTCTTC.

This clone was recorded a few times. The chain employs TRBV12-2 and TRBJ2-7; the D call in the table, TRBD1, was not verified against the DNA. TRBV12-2 is classified as a pseudogene. The CDR3 consists of 16 residues. The CDR3 sequence is CASRPKGTGGPYEQYF. CDR3 in DNA: TGTGCAAGTCGCCCAAAGGGGACAGGGGGTCCGTACGAGCAGTACTTC.

This clone came up a few times. V gene TRBV29-1 combines with J gene TRBJ1-1; a weak D match, TRBD1 (5 bases). Germline CDR1 reads SQVTM; CDR2 reads ANQGSEA. The CDR3 extends over 13 amino acids. Trimming shortened V by 8 bases and J by 6 bases, and 19 bases separated the two germline ends. In DNA, the CDR3 is TGCAGCACCCGGGGGTCTTGGGGCTCTGAAGCTTTCTTT. Translating gives CSTRGSWGSEAFF.

This clone was observed a handful of times. The chain employs TRBV11-2 and TRBJ1-1, with D uncertain. Per the germline V gene, CDR1 is SGHAT and CDR2 is FQNNGV. The CDR3 is made up of 13 amino acids. Trimming shortened V by 4 bases and J by 6 bases, and 12 bases separated the two germline ends. CDR3 region: CASSSPLIAEAFF. The CDR3 DNA reads TGTGCCAGCAGCTCCCCTCTCATCGCTGAAGCTTTCTTT.

This clone has more than one count but fewer than ten. The rearrangement uses TRBV28 and TRBJ2-7, with 8 nucleotides matching TRBD1. The germline gives CDR1 MDHEN, CDR2 SYDVKM. The V gene end was trimmed by 6 bases and the J gene end by 6 bases; junction bases not matched to a gene: 7. The CDR3 is 13 amino acids. The CDR3 DNA sequence: TGTGCCAGCAGCCCCGGACAGGGCGGCGAGCAGTACTTC. This encodes CASSPGQGGEQYF.

This rearrangement joins TRBV3-1 (or the pseudogene TRBV3-2) to TRBJ2-4; a possible D gene is TRBD1 (6 bases). Germline values: CDR1 LGHDT, CDR2 YNNKEL (reference sequence). V lost 5 bases and J lost 6, with 17 bases in between. This CDR3 region has 15 residues. CDR3 bases: TGTGCCAGCAGCATACAGGGTGGGACGGGAAACATTCAGTACTTC. Translated: CASSIQGGTGNIQYF.

A few counts support this clone. V is TRBV6-5 and J is TRBJ1-6, with D maybe TRBD1 (6 bases). V was cut by 4 bases and J by 7 bases, with 11 bases left in between. This CDR3 contains 14 residues. CDR1 is MNHEY, CDR2 SVGAGI, per germline. Written as DNA, the CDR3 is TGTGCCAGCAGTTCCGGACAGAAGAATTCACCCCTCCACTTT. Its translation is CASSSGQKNSPLHF.

The chain combines TRBV6-6 with TRBJ2-5; unclear D gene. V lost 2 bases to trimming and J lost 5 bases, with 18 bases between them. The CDR3 runs to 16 residues. From germline, CDR1 is MNHNY and CDR2 SVGAGI (reference sequence). The CDR3 DNA reads TGTGCCAGCAGTTACGATCGCGCAGAGTTTGGGGAGACCCAGTACTTC. Translated, it gives CASSYDRAEFGETQYF.

This clone was found a few times. This sequence joins TRBV10-3 and TRBJ1-6; D ambiguous. Germline assignment: CDR1 ENHRY and CDR2 SYGVKD. This CDR3 comprises 14 residues. The V and J ends lost 11 bases and 7 bases respectively, with 18 bases between them. CDR3 bases: TGTGCCTCCTCTACGGCACAGCAAAATTCACCCCTCCACTTT. It specifies CASSTAQQNSPLHF.